Shown below are 10 T cell receptor beta chains from a single sample sequenced in a study of shared clonotypes between healthy human individuals. TCRdb's copy holds only in-frame clones and misses some; the assay was immunoSEQ multiplex PCR. This table holds hundreds of thousands of clones, approximately 97% found once. The source material was naive CD4+ T cells sorted from blood. The subset is: CD45RA+ positively selected. These receptors were collected from a woman aged 25 to 45 in good health.

This chain uses TRBV5-1 with TRBJ2-5; D call uncertain. CDR3 length equals 14 residues. Trimming left V 5 bases short and J 2 bases short, with 13 bases between. Germline V gene sequence: CDR1 SGHRS, CDR2 YFSETQ. CDR3 nucleotides: TGCGCCAGCAGTATTGGTGGCTGGCAAGAGACCCAGTACTTC. It codes for CASSIGGWQETQYF.

The rearrangement links TRBV7-2 to TRBJ2-5; 7 positions agree with TRBD2. The J segment lost 4 bases and the V segment lost 3 bases, leaving 8 bases of the junction unmatched. The CDR3 length is 15 residues. Germline CDR1 and CDR2: SGHTA and FQGNSA. CDR3 DNA: TGTGCCAGCAGCTTGGGAGGGAGACCGAGAGAGACCCAGTACTTC. Translated, it gives CASSLGGRPRETQYF.

This chain connects TRBV6-1 to TRBJ2-3; D is undetermined. This CDR3 has 14 amino acids. V gave up 5 bases and J gave up 1 base, with 10 bases separating them. CDR1 MNHNS and CDR2 SASEGT come from the germline V gene. This CDR3 reads CASSSGDGTDTQYF. CDR3 in DNA: TGTGCCAGCAGTTCCGGCGATGGCACAGATACGCAGTATTTT.

This clone was seen just once. The chain employs TRBV7-2 and TRBJ2-7; possible D gene TRBD1, 6 bases. The CDR3 is 16 residues long. Germline V gene sequence: CDR1 SGHTA, CDR2 FQGNSA. V lost 4 bases to trimming and J lost 5 bases, with 21 bases between them. CDR3 sequence reads: CASSSPPGQSPHEQYF. The CDR3 DNA reads as TGTGCCAGCAGCTCCCCGCCGGGACAAAGTCCTCACGAGCAGTACTTC.

The genes are TRBV19 and TRBJ2-3; D is perhaps TRBD2 (6 bases). CDR1 is LNHDA and CDR2 is SQIVND in the germline V gene (reference sequence). This CDR3 is built from 15 residues. The ends were cut back, 3 bases at V and 5 bases at J, with 15 bases in the middle. This CDR3 reads CASSILAGKKDTQYF. The CDR3 coding sequence is TGTGCCAGTAGTATTTTGGCGGGAAAGAAAGATACGCAGTATTTT.

The chain uses TRBV5-1 and TRBJ2-2; D gene uncertain. This CDR3 contains 17 residues. Germline V gene sequence: CDR1 SGHRS, CDR2 YFSETQ. V was cut by 0 bases and J by 2 bases, with 14 bases left in between. DNA of the CDR3: TGCGCCAGCAGCTTGGTGAAGGGTTCGGTTAACACCGGGGAGCTGTTTTTT. Amino acid sequence: CASSLVKGSVNTGELFF. Full variable domain (remainder filled in from reference TRBV5-1 and TRBJ2-2): KAGVTQTPRYLIKTRGQQVTLSCSPISGHRSVSWYQQTPGQGLQFLFEYFSETQRNKGNFPGRFSGRQFSNSRSEMNVSTLELGDSALYLCASSLVKGSVNTGELFFGEGSRLTVL.

The chain combines TRBV2 with TRBJ1-3, with a possible D match to TRBD1 (5 bases). This CDR3 spans 15 amino acids. Trimming took off 11 bases at V and 0 bases at J, with 17 bases between the two ends. Germline loops: CDR1 SNHLY, CDR2 FYNNEI. CDR3 nucleotide sequence: TGTGCCTCCATGGGTGGGGCCGCCTCTGGAAACACCATATATTTT. Translating gives CASMGGAASGNTIYF. Full variable domain (rest looked up from reference TRBV2 and TRBJ1-3): EPEVTQTPSHQVTQMGQEVILRCVPISNHLYFYWYRQILGQKVEFLVSFYNNEISEKSEIFDDQFSVERPDGSNFTLKIRSTKLEDSAMYFCASMGGAASGNTIYFGEGSWLTVV.

The chain employs TRBV7-6 and TRBJ2-6; weak D call: TRBD2 (6 bases). Germline CDR1 reads SGHVS; CDR2 reads FNYEAQ. Trimming removed 3 bases from V and 0 bases from J, with 12 bases in between. CDR3 length: 17 amino acids. The CDR3 DNA reads TGTGCCAGCAGCTTGGTTGCCGGGAGCTCTGGGGCCAACGTCCTGACTTTC. Translation: CASSLVAGSSGANVLTF.

The chain has TRBV2 and TRBJ2-1; a weak D match, TRBD2 (7 bases). V was cut by 4 bases and J by 12 bases, with 10 bases left in between. Germline CDR1 reads SNHLY; CDR2 reads FYNNEI. The CDR3 is made up of 11 amino acids. The CDR3 reads CASSVRGGQFF. The CDR3 nucleotides read TGTGCCAGCAGTGTGAGGGGGGGGCAGTTCTTC. Full variable domain (rest looked up from reference TRBV2 and TRBJ2-1): EPEVTQTPSHQVTQMGQEVILRCVPISNHLYFYWYRQILGQKVEFLVSFYNNEISEKSEIFDDQFSVERPDGSNFTLKIRSTKLEDSAMYFCASSVRGGQFFGPGTRLTVL.

The V and J genes are TRBV29-1 and TRBJ1-1; D may be TRBD1 (5 bases). The CDR3 is 13 residues long. Germline V CDR1 and CDR2: SQVTM, ANQGSEA. Trimming took off 8 bases at V and 1 base at J, with 14 bases between the two ends. CDR3 protein: CSTTFGGNTEAFF. CDR3 in DNA: TGCAGCACCACCTTCGGGGGGAACACTGAAGCTTTCTTT.